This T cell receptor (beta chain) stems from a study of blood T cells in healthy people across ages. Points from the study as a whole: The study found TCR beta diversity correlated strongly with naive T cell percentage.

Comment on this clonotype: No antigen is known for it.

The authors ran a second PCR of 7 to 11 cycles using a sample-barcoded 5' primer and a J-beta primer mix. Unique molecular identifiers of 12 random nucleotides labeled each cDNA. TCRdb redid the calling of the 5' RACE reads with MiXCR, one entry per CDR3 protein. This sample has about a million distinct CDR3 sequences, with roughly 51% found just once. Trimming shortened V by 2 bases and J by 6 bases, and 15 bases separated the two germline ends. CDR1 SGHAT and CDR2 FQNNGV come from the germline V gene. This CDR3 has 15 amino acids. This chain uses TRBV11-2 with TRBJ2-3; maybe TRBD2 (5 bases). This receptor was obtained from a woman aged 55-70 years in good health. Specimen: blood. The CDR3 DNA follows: TGTGCCAGCAGCTTATCGACGGGGTACTGGGATACGCAGTATTTT. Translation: CASSLSTGYWDTQYF.